This T cell receptor beta chain was identified in a study of CD8 T cells in Susac syndrome. V lost 4 bases to trimming and J lost 0 bases, with 9 bases between them. Germline V lookup: CDR1 DFQATT, CDR2 SNEGSKA (reference sequence). The CDR3 spans 14 residues. An amount of RNA that ranged from roughly 0.45 to 1 ug was reverse transcribed with random hexamers. An immunoSEQ multiplex PCR amplified TCR beta CDR3 over 54 Vbeta and 13 Jbeta. TCRdb reanalysed the immunoSEQ multiplex PCR reads using MiXCR and keeps one entry per CDR3 protein. The sample has some 70,000 distinct CDR3 sequences, roughly 94% seen once. Each multiple sclerosis control was a treatment-naive patient with relapsing-remitting disease that was either stable or active. Negative isolation yielded the CD8+ and CD4+ T cells, while FACS enriched the TEMRA cells.

Sequenced input: CD8+ T cells from PBMCs. The V call is TRBV20-1, the J call TRBJ2-2; D not certain. This receptor was identified in a human donor with multiple sclerosis. The CDR3 nucleotides are TGCAGTGCTATTGACACCGCGAACACCGGGGAGCTGTTTTTT. This translates into CSAIDTANTGELFF.